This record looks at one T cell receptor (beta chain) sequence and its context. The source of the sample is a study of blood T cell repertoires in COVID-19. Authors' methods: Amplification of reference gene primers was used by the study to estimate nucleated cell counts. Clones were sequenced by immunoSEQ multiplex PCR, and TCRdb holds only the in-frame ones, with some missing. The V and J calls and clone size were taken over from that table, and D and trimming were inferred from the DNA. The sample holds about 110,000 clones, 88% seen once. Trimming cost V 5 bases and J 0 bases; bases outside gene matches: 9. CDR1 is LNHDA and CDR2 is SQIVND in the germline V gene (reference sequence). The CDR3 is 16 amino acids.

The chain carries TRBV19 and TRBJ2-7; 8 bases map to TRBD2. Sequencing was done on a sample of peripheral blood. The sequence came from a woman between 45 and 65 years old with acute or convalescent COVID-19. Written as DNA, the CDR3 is TGTGCCAGTAGTCCACTCCTAGCGGGCAGCTCCTACGAGCAGTACTTC. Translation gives CASSPLLAGSSYEQYF.